What follows are 29 T cell receptor beta chains derived from one specimen sequenced in a study of cytomegalovirus exposure and HLA in healthy donors (dated by TCRdb to 2016 to 2017). The receptor library was made with the immunoSEQ multiplex PCR assay. The multiplex PCR relied on a mix of 60 forward primers for TCR Vbeta segments and 13 reverse primers for TCR Jbeta segments. TCRdb re-hosts the immuneACCESS table, in-frame sequences only. Its copies lack some clones; in the studies checked, an unresolved V gene accounts for under half of them, and the cause for the rest is not known. The sample table lists 150,000 to 200,000 clones, about three quarters of them with a count of one. In total, the top ten clones hold over 13% of the sample. The sequencing input was PBMCs. The receptors derive from a man aged 50 to 59 in good health and CMV-seropositive.

The V gene is TRBV28, the J gene TRBJ1-2, with 10 bases aligning to TRBD1. CDR3 length: 15 amino acids. CDR1 is MDHEN, CDR2 SYDVKM, per germline. V dropped 5 bases and J dropped 4; count of bases not matched to a gene: 7. Here the CDR3 reads CASSTGTGAIYGYTF. In DNA, the CDR3 is TGTGCCAGCAGTACGGGGACAGGGGCTATCTATGGCTACACCTTC.

V gene TRBV19 combines with J gene TRBJ2-7; tentative D call: TRBD1 (6 bases). V lost 0 bases and J 4 bases, leaving 7 bases between the germline ends. CDR1 and CDR2 from the germline V gene are LNHDA and SQIVND (reference sequence). CDR3 length: 13 amino acids. CDR3 protein: CASSIEGTYEQYV. CDR3 DNA sequence: TGTGCCAGTAGTATAGAAGGGACATACGAGCAGTACGTC.

V usage is TRBV6-4 and J usage is TRBJ1-2; D uncertain. Trimming left V 0 bases short and J 2 bases short, with 16 bases between. This CDR3 contains 17 residues. In germline, CDR1 is MRHNA, CDR2 SNTAGT. This chain's CDR3 is CASSDSGGTYGNYGYTF. DNA of the CDR3: TGTGCCAGCAGTGACTCGGGAGGTACATACGGGAACTATGGCTACACCTTC.

This chain links TRBV2 with TRBJ2-7; 7 nucleotides agree with TRBD1. The V gene's germline CDR1 is SNHLY and CDR2 FYNNEI. Germline trimming cut 4 bases from V and 3 bases from J; bases unmatched to any gene: 12. The CDR3 spans 16 residues. CDR3: CASSGVLSGTVYEQYF. CDR3 nucleotide sequence: TGTGCCAGCAGTGGGGTATTGTCCGGGACAGTCTACGAGCAGTACTTC.

This rearrangement joins TRBV19 to TRBJ1-1; D is possibly TRBD1 (5 bases). The CDR3 extends over 14 amino acids. Germline CDR1 LNHDA, CDR2 SQIVND (reference sequence). The germline V and J ends were trimmed by 6 bases and 5 bases, with 16 bases remaining between them. The CDR3 spells CASSPWGGETEAFF. The CDR3 nucleotides read TGTGCCAGTAGCCCCTGGGGGGGAGAAACTGAAGCTTTCTTT.

The genes are TRBV11-3 and TRBJ2-3, with TRBD2 matching 12 bases. The germline gives CDR1 SGHNT, CDR2 YENEEA. CDR3 size: 17 residues. Trimming took 1 base from V and 6 from J; bases not matched to a gene: 8. This CDR3 reads CASSLGLAGAHSDTQYF. CDR3 nucleotide sequence: TGTGCCAGCAGCTTAGGACTAGCGGGGGCCCACTCCGATACGCAGTATTTT.

Only a few counts were recorded for this clone. This chain joins TRBV7-3 and TRBJ2-3, with TRBD1 matching 7 bases. With V trimmed by 4 bases and J by 2 bases, 3 bases remained unmatched. Germline V CDR1 and CDR2: SGHTA, FQGTGA. The CDR3 contains 14 residues. The CDR3 region is CASSSGQPTDTQYF. CDR3 nucleotide sequence: TGTGCCAGCAGCTCGGGACAGCCCACAGATACGCAGTATTTT.

This rearrangement joins TRBV7-8 to TRBJ2-3, with 7 bases aligning to TRBD1. The CDR3 loop spans 20 amino acids. Germline CDR1 and CDR2: SGHVS and FQNEAQ. The V segment lost 5 bases and the J segment 2 bases; nucleotides outside the gene matches: 22. The CDR3 DNA follows: TGTGCCAGCAGCATCCTTCAGACAGGGAACTTTAAGGTGGCCACAGATACGCAGTATTTT. As protein: CASSILQTGNFKVATDTQYF.

This chain connects TRBV5-5 to TRBJ1-5, with D unclear. The germline gives CDR1 SGHKS, CDR2 YYEKEE (reference sequence). This CDR3 region has 17 residues. Trimming took 5 bases from V and 1 from J, leaving 19 bases between them. CDR3 sequence (DNA): TGTGCCAGCAGGTCCGTGATCGGTGGAGGGAGCAATCAGCCCCAGCATTTT. Amino acids: CASRSVIGGGSNQPQHF.

The chain joins TRBV27 to TRBJ2-3, with 8 bases that match TRBD2. V shed 3 bases and J 1 base; nucleotides not matched to a gene: 3. Germline CDR1 MNHEY, CDR2 SMNVEV (reference sequence). The CDR3 loop spans 15 amino acids. CDR3 bases: TGTGCCAGCAGTTTTGCAGCGGGGGGCACAGATACGCAGTATTTT. This sequence encodes CASSFAAGGTDTQYF.

J is TRBJ1-2 and V is TRBV28; 7 positions agree with TRBD1. Germline V gene lookup returns CDR1 MDHEN and CDR2 SYDVKM. The V gene end was trimmed by 5 bases and the J gene end by 1 base; junction bases not matched to a gene: 7. This CDR3 is 15 amino acids long. The CDR3 is CASSDLGQLNYGYTF. CDR3 coding DNA: TGTGCCAGCAGTGACCTGGGACAGCTTAACTATGGCTACACCTTC.

The V gene is TRBV7-9, the J gene TRBJ2-2; D is ambiguous. This CDR3 spans 12 amino acids. Germline V gives CDR1 SEHNR, CDR2 FQNEAQ (reference sequence). Trimming cost V 6 bases and J 7 bases, with 9 bases left between them. CDR3: CASRLPGGELFF. CDR3 nucleotide sequence: TGTGCCAGCAGATTACCCGGCGGGGAGCTGTTTTTT.

The gene calls are TRBV20-1 and TRBJ1-5; D may be TRBD1 (5 bases). Germline CDR1 and CDR2: DFQATT and SNEGSKA (reference sequence). The CDR3 has 11 residues. The V and J ends lost 6 bases and 9 bases respectively, with 12 bases between them. The CDR3, as DNA: TGCAGTGCACTGCTAAGGGGGCCCCAGCATTTT. Translated: CSALLRGPQHF.

V gene TRBV9 combines with J gene TRBJ1-2, with unresolved D. V was shortened by 0 bases and J by 4 bases, with 10 bases between the two germline ends. The CDR3 is 14 amino acids. The germline CDR1 and CDR2 sequences are SGDLS and YYNGEE. CDR3 nucleotide sequence: TGTGCCAGCAGCGTAGGGGGAGAGACCTATGGCTACACCTTC. Translation: CASSVGGETYGYTF. Using reference TRBV9 and TRBJ1-2 for the parts outside the CDR3, the full variable domain is DSGVTQTPKHLITATGQRVTLRCSPRSGDLSVYWYQQSLDQGLQFLIQYYNGEERAKGNILERFSAQQFPDLHSELNLSSLELGDSALYFCASSVGGETYGYTFGSGTRLTVV.

The chain uses TRBV28 and TRBJ1-2; 7 bases match TRBD1. V shed 10 bases and J 2 bases; nucleotides not matched to a gene: 7. The CDR3 contains 13 residues. Germline V gene data show CDR1 as MDHEN and CDR2 as SYDVKM. The CDR3 sequence is CAIKTGTNYGYTF. The CDR3 DNA follows: TGTGCCATCAAGACAGGGACCAACTATGGCTACACCTTC.

The rearrangement joins TRBV29-1 to TRBJ2-7; D remains unclear. This CDR3 has 12 residues. Trimming stripped 2 bases from V and 7 bases from J, with 12 bases between. Germline CDR1 reads SQVTM; CDR2 reads ANQGSEA. In DNA form, the CDR3 reads TGCAGCGTTGAATTCGTGGCCGGGGAGCAGTACGTC. As protein: CSVEFVAGEQYV.

The genes are TRBV7-8 and TRBJ1-2, with D uncertain. This CDR3 has 15 residues. V lost 2 bases and J 2 bases, leaving 12 bases between the germline ends. In germline, CDR1 is SGHVS, CDR2 FQNEAQ. The CDR3 bases are TGTGCCAGCAGCTTATCCTTCGGGAGAAACTATGGCTACACCTTC. It translates to CASSLSFGRNYGYTF.

The chain uses TRBV9 and TRBJ1-1; 7 nucleotides match TRBD1. V lost 0 bases to trimming and J lost 5 bases; unmatched junction nucleotides: 4. Germline V lookup: CDR1 SGDLS, CDR2 YYNGEE. The CDR3 spans 14 residues. CDR3 sequence (DNA): TGTGCCAGCAGCGTAGAGGGGGCAAGTACTGAAGCTTTCTTT. This gives the protein CASSVEGASTEAFF.

J is TRBJ2-1 and V is TRBV7-3; 7 bases are a match to TRBD1. Germline CDR1 is SGHTA and CDR2 is FQGTGA. J gave up 3 bases and V 3 bases, and 5 bases lay outside the gene matches. The CDR3 loop spans 15 amino acids. In nucleotides, the CDR3 is TGTGCCAGCAGCTTCGACAGGGCGGGCTACAATGAGCAGTTCTTC. It translates to CASSFDRAGYNEQFF.

The genes are TRBV13 and TRBJ1-5; a weak D match, TRBD1 (5 bases). Germline loops: CDR1 PRHDT, CDR2 FYEKMQ (reference sequence). The CDR3 is 12 residues long. Trimming shortened V by 8 bases and J by 5 bases, and 10 bases separated the two germline ends. The CDR3, as DNA: TGTGCCAGCCAGCAGGGTGATCAGCCCCAGCATTTT. Translated, it gives CASQQGDQPQHF.

This chain's CDR3 is CASSTKRGGRETQYF. DNA for the CDR3: TGTGCCAGCAGCACCAAGCGGGGGGGCCGAGAGACCCAGTACTTC. The genes are TRBV21-1 and TRBJ2-5; the DNA was not used to check the table's D call, TRBD2. TRBV21-1 is a pseudogene. The CDR3 contains 15 residues.

The chain couples TRBV5-5 to TRBJ1-2; the D gene is possibly TRBD1 (5 bases). This CDR3 has 13 amino acids. V was cut by 0 bases and J by 3 bases, with 6 bases left in between. Germline lookup yields CDR1 SGHKS and CDR2 YYEKEE (reference sequence). The CDR3 sequence: CASSLGRDYGYTF. CDR3 bases: TGTGCCAGCAGCTTGGGCAGGGACTATGGCTACACCTTC.

The J gene is TRBJ1-5, the V gene TRBV28; 9 nucleotides line up with TRBD1. Germline CDR1 is MDHEN and CDR2 is SYDVKM. Germline trimming cut 3 bases from V and 4 bases from J; bases unmatched to any gene: 13. The CDR3 extends over 18 amino acids. CDR3 sequence: CASSFPGTGYRVNQPQHF. In nucleotides, the CDR3 is TGTGCCAGCAGTTTCCCAGGGACAGGGTATCGGGTTAATCAGCCCCAGCATTTT.

This chain joins TRBV5-1 and TRBJ2-3, with 9 bases identical to TRBD2. The CDR3 covers 15 residues. Looked up from germline, CDR1 is SGHRS and CDR2 is YFSETQ. The V segment lost 3 bases and the J segment 3 bases; nucleotides outside the gene matches: 5. In nucleotides, the CDR3 is TGCGCCAGCAGCTGGGGCGGGGGGGCAACAGATACGCAGTATTTT. Amino acids: CASSWGGGATDTQYF. Supplemented by reference TRBV5-1 and TRBJ2-3, the full variable domain reads KAGVTQTPRYLIKTRGQQVTLSCSPISGHRSVSWYQQTPGQGLQFLFEYFSETQRNKGNFPGRFSGRQFSNSRSEMNVSTLELGDSALYLCASSWGGGATDTQYFGPGTRLTVL.

This clone was seen a handful of times. V is TRBV19 and J is TRBJ1-1, with 9 bases lining up with TRBD1. CDR1 and CDR2 from the germline V gene are LNHDA and SQIVND (reference sequence). After removal of 5 bases from V and 5 bases from J, the junction contained 6 bases not matched to a gene. This CDR3 is built from 14 residues. CDR3 bases: TGTGCCAGTAGTCTCCGACAGGGGGTTACTGAAGCTTTCTTT. Protein: CASSLRQGVTEAFF.

This chain connects TRBV7-8 to TRBJ1-6; perhaps TRBD1 as D (5 bases). Trimming pared 5 bases from V and 10 bases from J, leaving 12 bases between. This CDR3 spans 13 amino acids. Looked up from germline, CDR1 is SGHVS and CDR2 is FQNEAQ. The CDR3 nucleotides are TGTGCCAGCAGCCAGCTGGAGGGGTCACCCCTCCACTTT. This codes for CASSQLEGSPLHF.

This clone was detected only a few times. J is TRBJ1-1 and V is TRBV6-1, with D perhaps TRBD1 (6 bases). The CDR3 is 13 amino acids. The ends were cut back, 0 bases at V and 10 bases at J, with 12 bases in the middle. Germline V lookup: CDR1 MNHNS, CDR2 SASEGT. CDR3: CASSEAVQGRAFF. The CDR3 nucleotides are TGTGCCAGCAGTGAAGCTGTTCAGGGGAGAGCTTTCTTT.

The V gene is TRBV4-3, the J gene TRBJ2-3; perhaps TRBD1 as D (6 bases). V lost 4 bases, J lost 2 bases, and 13 bases lay in between. Germline V gene sequence: CDR1 LGHNA, CDR2 YSLEER. This CDR3 is 15 amino acids long. As DNA, the CDR3 is TGCGCCAGCAGCCTCGGACAGAGGGTCACAGATACGCAGTATTTT. It encodes CASSLGQRVTDTQYF.

The CDR3 nucleotides read TGTGCCAGTAGTGGGGGACTGATGAGCTCTGGAAACACCATATATTTT. Translating gives CASSGGLMSSGNTIYF. This rearrangement joins TRBV19 to TRBJ1-3; a weak D match, TRBD1 (5 bases). The CDR3 runs to 16 residues. The V end lost 5 bases, the J end lost 0 bases, and 14 bases lay between the germline ends. The V gene's germline CDR1 is LNHDA and CDR2 SQIVND (reference sequence).